This TCR beta chain is drawn from a study of CD8+ T cells in alopecia areata. About the research overall: Treated patients were given 5 to 10 mg oral tofacitinib twice daily. General study results and limits: The study found higher clonality in lesional than normal scalp, especially in alopecia totalis/universalis. Scalp clonality decreased significantly with tofacitinib, and so did expanded CD8+ clones among the top 100.

Comment on this clone: As yet, its antigen is unknown.

Treatment specified: oral pan-JAK inhibitor, 5-10 mg twice daily. Patients with alopecia areata provided lesional scalp punch biopsies as well as peripheral blood. Sequencing relied on a cDNA template that was reverse transcribed from extracted RNA. Using immunoSEQ multiplex PCR, the repertoire was profiled, and TCRdb retains in-frame clones only, with some absent. There are 200,000 to 250,000 clones in the sample; 50% to 75% occur only once, and about 4% lies in the top ten. Trimming took 7 bases from V and 3 from J, leaving 15 bases between them. Germline values: CDR1 SQVTM, CDR2 ANQGSEA. This CDR3 has 13 residues.

This receptor was obtained from a human donor with alopecia areata. The chain employs TRBV29-1 and TRBJ1-2, with a weak D call TRBD1 (6 bases). The specimen was CD4+ T cells sorted from blood, collected at week 4, from a patient treated with tofacitinib. Here the CDR3 DNA reads TGCAGCGATAAACAGGGCACGTACTATGGCTACACCTTC. It specifies CSDKQGTYYGYTF.